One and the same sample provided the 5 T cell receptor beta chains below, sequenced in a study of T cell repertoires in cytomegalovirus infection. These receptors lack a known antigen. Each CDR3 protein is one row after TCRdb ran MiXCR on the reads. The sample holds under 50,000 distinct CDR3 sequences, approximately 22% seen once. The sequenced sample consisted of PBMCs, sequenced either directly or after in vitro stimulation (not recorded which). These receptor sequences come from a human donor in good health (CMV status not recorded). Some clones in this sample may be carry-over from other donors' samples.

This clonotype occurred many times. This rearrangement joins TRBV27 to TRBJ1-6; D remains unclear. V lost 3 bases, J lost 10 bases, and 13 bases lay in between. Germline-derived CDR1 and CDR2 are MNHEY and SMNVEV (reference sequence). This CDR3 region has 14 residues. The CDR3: CASSFPAVGSPLHF. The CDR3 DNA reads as TGTGCCAGCAGTTTTCCCGCGGTGGGGTCACCCCTCCACTTT.

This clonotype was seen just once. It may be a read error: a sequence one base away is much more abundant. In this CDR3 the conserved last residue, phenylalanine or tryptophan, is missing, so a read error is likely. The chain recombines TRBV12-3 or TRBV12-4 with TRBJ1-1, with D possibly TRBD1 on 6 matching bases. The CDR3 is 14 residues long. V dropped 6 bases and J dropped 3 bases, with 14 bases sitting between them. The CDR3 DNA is TGTGCCAGCAGGCCCGAACCAGGGGACACTGAAGCTTTCTTA. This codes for CASRPEPGDTEAFL.

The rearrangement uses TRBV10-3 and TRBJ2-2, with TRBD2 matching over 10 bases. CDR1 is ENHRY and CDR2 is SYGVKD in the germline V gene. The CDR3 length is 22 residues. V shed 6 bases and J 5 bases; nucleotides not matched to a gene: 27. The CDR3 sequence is CAIRDFGPDRGRSGRVTGELFF. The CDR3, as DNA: TGTGCCATCAGAGATTTTGGGCCTGACAGGGGCAGAAGCGGGAGGGTGACCGGGGAGCTGTTTTTT.

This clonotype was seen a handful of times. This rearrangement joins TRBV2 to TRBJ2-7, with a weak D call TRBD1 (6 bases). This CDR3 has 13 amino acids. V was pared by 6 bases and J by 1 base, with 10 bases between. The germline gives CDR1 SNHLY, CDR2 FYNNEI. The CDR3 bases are TGTGCCAGCAGGGAAACAGGGTCCTACGAGCAGTACTTC. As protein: CASRETGSYEQYF.

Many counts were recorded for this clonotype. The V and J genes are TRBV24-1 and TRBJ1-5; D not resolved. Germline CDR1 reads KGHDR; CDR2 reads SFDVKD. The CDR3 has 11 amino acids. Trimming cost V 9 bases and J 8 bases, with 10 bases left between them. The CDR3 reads CATPAWEPQHF. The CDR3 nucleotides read TGTGCCACCCCGGCTTGGGAGCCCCAGCATTTT.